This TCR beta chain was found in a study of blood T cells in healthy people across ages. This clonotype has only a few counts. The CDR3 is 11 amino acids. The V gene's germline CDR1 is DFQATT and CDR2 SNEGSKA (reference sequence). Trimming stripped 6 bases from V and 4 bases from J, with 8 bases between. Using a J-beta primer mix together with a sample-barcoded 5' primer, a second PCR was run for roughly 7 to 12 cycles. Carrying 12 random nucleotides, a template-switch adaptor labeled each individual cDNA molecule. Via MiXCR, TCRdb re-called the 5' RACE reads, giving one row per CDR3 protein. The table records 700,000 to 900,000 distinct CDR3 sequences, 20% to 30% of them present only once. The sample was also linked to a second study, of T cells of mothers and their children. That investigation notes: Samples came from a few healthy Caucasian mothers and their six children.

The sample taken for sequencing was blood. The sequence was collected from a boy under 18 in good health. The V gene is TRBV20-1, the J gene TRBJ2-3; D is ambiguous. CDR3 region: CSAELSDTQYF. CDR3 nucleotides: TGCAGTGCCGAGCTTTCAGATACGCAGTATTTT.